The subject of this entry is one T cell receptor beta chain. Germline lookup yields CDR1 SGHRS and CDR2 YFSETQ. Trimming stripped 3 bases from V and 1 base from J, with 13 bases between. This CDR3 contains 15 residues. Sequencing used immunoSEQ multiplex PCR; TCRdb keeps in-frame clones, though not all of them. The profile shows roughly 2.5 million clones, approximately 90% of them singletons. These data are taken from a study of shared clonotypes between healthy human individuals. This clonotype was obtained from a man younger than 35 in good health. The sequenced material came from naive CD4+ T cells sorted from blood. Subset: CD45RA+ positively selected. The genes are TRBV5-1 and TRBJ1-1; the D gene is possibly TRBD1 (5 bases). The CDR3 loop reads CASSSLGAGNTEAFF. The CDR3 DNA reads TGCGCCAGCAGCTCGCTCGGGGCAGGGAACACTGAAGCTTTCTTT.